Below, 13 T cell receptor beta chains from the same sample are listed, as sequenced in a study of blood T cell repertoires in COVID-19. Here immunoSEQ multiplex PCR was the method, and the copy in TCRdb shows in-frame clones only, minus some. The sample has approximately 300,000 clones, 65% to 85% seen once. The sequenced material came from peripheral blood. All receptors come from a woman aged 45-59 years with acute or convalescent COVID-19.

This clone is a singleton in its sample. The rearrangement links TRBV19 to TRBJ1-5; D is uncertain. Germline V gene data show CDR1 as LNHDA and CDR2 as SQIVND (reference sequence). The CDR3 contains 14 residues. V lost 3 bases and J lost 7, with 13 bases in between. CDR3 DNA: TGTGCCAGTAGTATTACCGGGGTGGAACAGCCCCAGCATTTT. Its protein product is CASSITGVEQPQHF.

The gene calls are TRBV6-5 and TRBJ1-1; D remains unclear. CDR3 length: 14 amino acids. V was trimmed by 2 bases and J by 1 base, leaving 8 bases between them. CDR1 MNHEY and CDR2 SVGAGI come from the germline V gene. This chain's CDR3 is CASSYPGGNTEAFF. The CDR3 nucleotides read TGTGCCAGCAGTTACCCCGGAGGGAACACTGAAGCTTTCTTT.

This chain joins TRBV18 and TRBJ2-1; a weak D match, TRBD2 (6 bases). CDR3 length equals 13 residues. Germline-derived CDR1 and CDR2 are KGHSH and LQKENI. V lost 0 bases, J lost 9 bases, and 9 bases lay in between. CDR3 bases: TGTGCCAGCTCACCACCAGGGCGGGGTGAGCAGTTCTTC. Amino acids: CASSPPGRGEQFF.

The chain uses TRBV7-9 and TRBJ2-1; 12 positions agree with TRBD2. Germline V CDR1 and CDR2: SEHNR, FQNEAQ (reference sequence). V lost 5 bases, J lost 5 bases, and 1 base stayed unmatched. CDR3 length: 14 amino acids. The CDR3 nucleotides are TGTGCCAGCAGCGCTAGCGGGGGGGACAATGAGCAGTTCTTC. The encoded protein is CASSASGGDNEQFF.

In this sample, this clone turned up once. The chain is built from TRBV19 and TRBJ2-3, with 9 bases identical to TRBD2. Germline V gene sequence: CDR1 LNHDA, CDR2 SQIVND (reference sequence). V lost 3 bases, J lost 3 bases, and 7 bases stayed unmatched. The CDR3 covers 16 residues. The CDR3 here is CASSIALSGGTDTQYF. CDR3 nucleotides: TGTGCCAGTAGTATCGCTCTGAGCGGGGGGACAGATACGCAGTATTTT.

The V call is TRBV2, the J call TRBJ1-4; D uncertain. CDR1 and CDR2 from the germline V gene are SNHLY and FYNNEI. The CDR3 consists of 12 residues. With 4 bases removed from V and 5 bases from J, the gap between germline ends came to 5 bases. CDR3 sequence: CASSGGNEKLFF. The CDR3 nucleotides are TGTGCCAGCAGTGGTGGCAATGAAAAACTGTTTTTT.

The chain joins TRBV5-1 to TRBJ2-5, with TRBD2 matching 8 bases. CDR1 is SGHRS and CDR2 is YFSETQ in the germline V gene. The ends lost 4 bases at V and 1 base at J; junction bases unmatched: 3. CDR3 length equals 14 residues. As DNA, the CDR3 is TGCGCCAGCAGCCAAGGGACTAGCCAAGAGACCCAGTACTTC. Its protein is CASSQGTSQETQYF.

The CDR3 protein is CSVRQLYTEAFF. The CDR3 DNA reads as TGCAGCGTTCGACAGCTTTACACTGAAGCTTTCTTT. This chain joins TRBV29-1 and TRBJ1-1, with a possible D match to TRBD1 (5 bases). The germline CDR1 and CDR2 sequences are SQVTM and ANQGSEA. The CDR3 length is 12 residues. V lost 5 bases and J 3 bases, leaving 10 bases between the germline ends.

The V call is TRBV7-9, the J call TRBJ2-7, with 10 bases matching TRBD2. The V segment lost 5 bases and the J segment 3 bases; nucleotides outside the gene matches: 4. Germline CDR1 is SEHNR and CDR2 is FQNEAQ (reference sequence). The CDR3 consists of 14 residues. CDR3 bases: TGTGCCAGCAGCCCAGCGGGAGGGATCTACGAGCAGTACTTC. Amino acids: CASSPAGGIYEQYF.

The chain combines TRBV30 with TRBJ1-5, with 9 positions matching TRBD1. V lost 2 bases to trimming and J lost 6 bases; unmatched junction nucleotides: 11. The CDR3 has 16 amino acids. Germline V gene sequence: CDR1 GTSNPN, CDR2 SVGIG (reference sequence). DNA of the CDR3: TGTGCCTGGAGTCCCATTACAGGGGGCCCTAGTCAGCCCCAGCATTTT. Translation: CAWSPITGGPSQPQHF.

The chain recombines TRBV20-1 with TRBJ1-1, with D uncertain. Germline V lookup: CDR1 DFQATT, CDR2 SNEGSKA (reference sequence). The CDR3 is made up of 10 amino acids. CDR3 nucleotides: TGCAGCGTTAACTCCTATCCCGCTTTCTTT. Translated: CSVNSYPAFF.

V gene TRBV2 combines with J gene TRBJ2-3; TRBD2 matches at 10 bases. The V gene's germline CDR1 is SNHLY and CDR2 FYNNEI. Losses at the gene ends were 11 bases for V and 4 bases for J; bases not matched to a gene: 6. The CDR3 consists of 13 residues. The CDR3 DNA reads TGTGCCGGAGCGGGGGGGCAGTCAGATACGCAGTATTTT. Translated, it gives CAGAGGQSDTQYF.

The CDR3 is CAWHRGNSNQPQHF. Written as DNA, the CDR3 is TGTGCCTGGCACAGGGGGAATAGCAATCAGCCCCAGCATTTT. The V and J genes are TRBV30 and TRBJ1-5; 8 nucleotides match TRBD1. Germline lookup yields CDR1 GTSNPN and CDR2 SVGIG (reference sequence). The CDR3 covers 14 residues. V was clipped by 5 bases and J by 0 bases; unmatched bases: 3.